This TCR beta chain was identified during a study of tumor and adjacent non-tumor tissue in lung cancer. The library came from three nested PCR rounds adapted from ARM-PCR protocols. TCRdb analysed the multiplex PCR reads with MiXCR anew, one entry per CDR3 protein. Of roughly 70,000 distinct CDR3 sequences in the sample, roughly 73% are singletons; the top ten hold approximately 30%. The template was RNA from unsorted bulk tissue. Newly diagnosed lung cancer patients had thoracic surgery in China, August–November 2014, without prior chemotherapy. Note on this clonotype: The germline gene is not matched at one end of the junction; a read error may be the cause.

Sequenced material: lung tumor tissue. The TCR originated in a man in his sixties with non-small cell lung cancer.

The CDR3 nucleotides are TGTGTCAGCAGAAAGTGGGGACAGATGAACACTGAAGCTTTCTTT. Translated, it gives CVSRKWGQMNTEAFF. V and J are TRBV6-2 or TRBV6-3 and TRBJ1-1, with 7 bases aligning to TRBD1. Germline V gene lookup returns CDR1 MNHEY and CDR2 SVGEGT. The CDR3 sequence is 15 residues long.